This T cell receptor (beta chain) was observed in a study of T cells in Graves' hyperthyroidism and ophthalmopathy. The CDR3 is 12 amino acids. Trimming removed 5 bases at V and 6 bases at J, with 13 bases between. The germline CDR1 and CDR2 sequences are DFQATT and SNEGSKA (reference sequence). Under 3 months was the duration of disease in ophthalmopathy patients, who also had a Clinical Activity Score of at least 3 and a NOSPECS grade of at least 4. In regard to this clonotype: A much larger clone differs by one base, so this may be a read error.

The TCR beta CDR3 regions underwent amplification using RNA transcripts as the source. During a first-round RT-PCR of the TCR CDR3, the HTBI primer set was used. TCRdb ran MiXCR on the multiplex PCR reads and lists one entry per CDR3 protein. The repertoire consists of under 500,000 distinct CDR3 sequences, with about an eighth occurring once and the leading ten covering 25% to 30%. Sequencing was performed on blood. This chain connects TRBV20-1 to TRBJ1-1; possible D gene TRBD1, 6 bases. This receptor was taken from a man in his fifties or sixties with Graves' ophthalmopathy. As DNA, the CDR3 is TGCAGTGCTCCCCGAGGGGGGCCTGAAGCTTTCTTT. Translated, it gives CSAPRGGPEAFF.